A single sample gave rise to the 24 T cell receptor beta chains below, sequenced in a study of monozygotic twins with inflammatory bowel disease (dated by TCRdb to the late 2010s). The library was prepared using 5' RACE. The reads were generated on an Illumina HiSeq 2500. TCRdb reprocessed the reads and lists each CDR3 protein sequence as a single entry, with no DNA. The sample table holds approximately 200,000 distinct CDR3 sequences. 1.5% to 2% of the sample is held by the ten biggest clonotypes. Sequencing used blood. The receptors come from a human donor with ulcerative colitis or Crohn's disease, or a healthy co-twin of an affected twin (not recorded which).

The chain has TRBV7-9 and TRBJ1-3. This CDR3 is 16 amino acids long. CDR1 is SEHNR, CDR2 FQNEAQ, per germline (reference sequence). The CDR3 spells CASSLASKYSGNTIYF.

V is TRBV6-2 or TRBV6-3 and J is TRBJ2-7; TCRdb's assignment of TRBD1 cannot be checked, as there is no DNA. This CDR3 region has 13 residues. In germline, CDR1 is MNHEY, CDR2 SVGEGT. CDR3 region: CASHGTASYEQYF.

V gene TRBV29-1 combines with J gene TRBJ1-1; with no DNA, the TCRdb D assignment of TRBD1 cannot be verified. The CDR3 length is 12 residues. Germline-derived CDR1 and CDR2 are SQVTM and ANQGSEA. Here the CDR3 reads CSVEGQVVGTFF.

The gene calls are TRBV15 and TRBJ1-5; lacking DNA, the TRBD1 call made by TCRdb goes unchecked. The CDR3 runs to 16 residues. CDR1 and CDR2 from the germline V gene are LNHNV and YYDKDF (reference sequence). The CDR3 is CATSSPRTGVNQPQHF.

The chain links TRBV6-1 to TRBJ1-5; the D call from TCRdb, TRBD1, cannot be confirmed without DNA. CDR1 is MNHNS and CDR2 is SASEGT in the germline V gene. The CDR3 has 14 residues. CDR3 sequence: CATRSDRATQPQHF.

J is TRBJ2-4 and V is TRBV5-1; the D call from TCRdb, TRBD2, cannot be confirmed without DNA. The CDR3 has 16 residues. Germline-derived CDR1 and CDR2 are SGHRS and YFSETQ. The CDR3 region is CASSPEWVGAKNIQYF.

The V gene is TRBV9, the J gene TRBJ1-5; the D gene TCRdb calls, TRBD1, cannot be checked with no DNA. This CDR3 is 13 amino acids long. Germline V gives CDR1 SGDLS, CDR2 YYNGEE. The CDR3: CASSVEGVQPQHF.

This chain uses TRBV9 with TRBJ2-3; TCRdb indicates TRBD2, and absent DNA this call remains unverified. Germline CDR1 SGDLS, CDR2 YYNGEE. The CDR3 is 16 residues long. CDR3: CASSLTIADSQDTQYF.

The chain combines TRBV13 with TRBJ1-1; the TCRdb D gene call, TRBD1, has no DNA to confirm it. In germline, CDR1 is PRHDT, CDR2 FYEKMQ (reference sequence). The CDR3 runs to 15 residues. The CDR3 reads CASSFLGEGNTEAFF.

V and J are TRBV20-1 and TRBJ2-7; TCRdb selects TRBD1, and the lack of DNA leaves this call unchecked. The CDR3 loop spans 15 amino acids. Germline V lookup: CDR1 DFQATT, CDR2 SNEGSKA (reference sequence). The CDR3 sequence: CSARLRDRPYYEQYF.

The chain employs TRBV7-9 and TRBJ2-2; the TRBD2 assignment by TCRdb is unverifiable without DNA. From germline, CDR1 is SEHNR and CDR2 FQNEAQ (reference sequence). The CDR3 is 16 residues long. This CDR3 is CASSSTRRKNTGELFF.

The J gene is TRBJ2-3, the V gene TRBV12-3 or TRBV12-4; TCRdb's D call of TRBD2 is untestable without DNA. The CDR3 has 15 residues. The CDR3 is CASSSAPTRLDTQYF.

The chain couples TRBV6-1 to TRBJ1-2; TCRdb names TRBD1, which stays unverified in the absence of DNA. Germline V gene sequence: CDR1 MNHNS, CDR2 SASEGT. The CDR3 consists of 14 residues. CDR3 protein: CASSEPGLWDGYTF.

V usage is TRBV10-3 and J usage is TRBJ2-1; the TCRdb call, TRBD1, lacks DNA for checking. CDR1 is ENHRY and CDR2 is SYGVKD in the germline V gene. The CDR3 contains 17 residues. The CDR3 is CAITPTGGQGIHNEQFF.

The chain recombines TRBV27 with TRBJ1-2. Germline V lookup: CDR1 MNHEY, CDR2 SMNVEV (reference sequence). This CDR3 has 15 residues. CDR3 loop: CASSTGASTNYGYTF.

This chain connects TRBV2 to TRBJ2-7. The germline CDR1 and CDR2 sequences are SNHLY and FYNNEI. The CDR3 runs 15 residues. This chain's CDR3 is CASSDRSATSSEQYF.

The genes are TRBV27 and TRBJ1-6; TCRdb names TRBD1, which stays unverified in the absence of DNA. CDR3 size: 14 residues. CDR1 is MNHEY and CDR2 is SMNVEV in the germline V gene (reference sequence). CDR3 amino acids: CASSLGTTNSPLHF.

CDR3 loop: CASSGDFGNTIYF. This chain links TRBV7-9 with TRBJ1-3. The CDR3 extends over 13 amino acids. CDR1 and CDR2 from the germline V gene are SEHNR and FQNEAQ (reference sequence).

The genes are TRBV20-1 and TRBJ2-5; lacking DNA, the TRBD1 call made by TCRdb goes unchecked. There are 14 residues in the CDR3. Germline values: CDR1 DFQATT, CDR2 SNEGSKA (reference sequence). This CDR3 is CSARLGTAQETQYF.

The rearrangement links TRBV3-1 to TRBJ1-2; as DNA is missing, the TRBD1 call by TCRdb cannot be tested. CDR1 and CDR2 (germline): LGHDT, YNNKEL (reference sequence). The length of the CDR3 is 14 residues. The CDR3 loop reads CASSRPDSRDGYTF.

The chain uses TRBV5-1 and TRBJ1-1; TCRdb proposes TRBD1, but this gene call is untestable without DNA. The CDR3 sequence is 15 residues long. CDR1 and CDR2 (germline): SGHRS, YFSETQ. CDR3 amino acids: CASSLLGTDNTEAFF.

This rearrangement joins TRBV3-1 to TRBJ1-4; TCRdb's assignment of TRBD1 cannot be checked, as there is no DNA. This CDR3 is built from 15 residues. Germline CDR1 reads LGHDT; CDR2 reads YNNKEL (reference sequence). This chain's CDR3 is CASSKGTGGSEKLFF.

The chain uses TRBV4-1 and TRBJ1-5. The germline gives CDR1 MGHRA, CDR2 YSYEKL. The CDR3 loop spans 15 amino acids. CDR3 protein: CASSQDLQKVQPQHF.

V and J are TRBV20-1 and TRBJ2-1; the D call of TRBD2 rests on TCRdb alone, since no DNA is present to check it. The CDR3 consists of 13 residues. Germline loops: CDR1 DFQATT, CDR2 SNEGSKA (reference sequence). Here the CDR3 reads CSAFRGGGDEQFF.